The 2 T cell receptor beta chains given below trace back to one sample, sequenced in a study of cytomegalovirus exposure and HLA in healthy donors (dated by TCRdb to the late 2010s). Libraries were made using the immunoSEQ multiplex PCR assay. A mixture of 60 forward primers for TCR Vbeta segments and 13 reverse primers for TCR Jbeta segments was used in the multiplex PCR. Held by TCRdb, this immuneACCESS table contains in-frame sequences only and omits some clones. Under half of the omission traces to an unresolved V gene where checked; the cause of the rest is unknown. Present in this sample are 130,000 to 150,000 clones, about four fifths of which were seen just once. Just over 4.5% of the sample lies in the top ten. Specimen: PBMCs. The receptor set was obtained from a man aged 35-49 years in good health and CMV-seronegative.

The chain carries TRBV9 and TRBJ1-1, with D perhaps TRBD1 (5 bases). With 0 bases removed from V and 4 bases from J, the gap between germline ends came to 13 bases. The CDR3 consists of 15 residues. Germline-derived CDR1 and CDR2 are SGDLS and YYNGEE. The CDR3 sequence: CASSVALGGGTEAFF. The CDR3 DNA reads as TGTGCCAGCAGCGTAGCTCTCGGGGGGGGCACTGAAGCTTTCTTT.

This chain joins TRBV27 and TRBJ2-7, with TRBD1 matching 8 bases. The V and J ends lost 6 bases and 2 bases, in that order; junction bases with no gene match: 9. Germline CDR1 is MNHEY and CDR2 is SMNVEV (reference sequence). The CDR3 is 15 amino acids. The CDR3: CASSEYRTGPYEQYF. CDR3 nucleotides: TGTGCCAGCAGCGAATATAGGACAGGGCCCTACGAGCAGTACTTC.